This TCR beta chain originates from a study of T cell changes during pregnancy in multiple sclerosis. V lost 0 bases, J lost 3 bases, and 8 bases stayed unmatched. Germline assignment: CDR1 SGHRS and CDR2 YFSETQ. This CDR3 has 17 amino acids. This clone has a single count. The protocol was immunoSEQ multiplex PCR, while the TCRdb copy is restricted to in-frame clones and leaves out a portion. The sample lists over 20,000 clones, more than 75% seen once, with approximately 7.6% in the top ten. The chain combines TRBV5-1 with TRBJ1-5; 8 bases are a match to TRBD1. This sequence originates from a female donor with multiple sclerosis, enrolled in a pregnancy study. The source was CD8+ T cells from peripheral blood mononuclear cells, collected before pregnancy. In nucleotides, the CDR3 is TGCGCCAGCAGCTTGGTTGCGGACAGGGAGGCCAATCAGCCCCAGCATTTT. This translates into CASSLVADREANQPQHF.